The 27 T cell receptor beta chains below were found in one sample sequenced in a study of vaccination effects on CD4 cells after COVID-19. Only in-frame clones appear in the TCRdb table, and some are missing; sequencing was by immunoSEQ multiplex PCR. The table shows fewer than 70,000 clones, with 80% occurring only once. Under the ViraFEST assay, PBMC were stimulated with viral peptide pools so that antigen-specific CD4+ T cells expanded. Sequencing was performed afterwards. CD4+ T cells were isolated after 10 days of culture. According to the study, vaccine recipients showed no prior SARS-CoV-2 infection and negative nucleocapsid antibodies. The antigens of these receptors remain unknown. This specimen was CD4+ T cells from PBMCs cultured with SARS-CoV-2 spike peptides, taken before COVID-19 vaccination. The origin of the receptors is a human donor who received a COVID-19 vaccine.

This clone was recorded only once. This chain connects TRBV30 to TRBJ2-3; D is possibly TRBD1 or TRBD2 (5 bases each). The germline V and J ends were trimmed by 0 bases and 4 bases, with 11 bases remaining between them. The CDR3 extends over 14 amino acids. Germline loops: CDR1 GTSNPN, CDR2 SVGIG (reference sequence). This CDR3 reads CAWSVSGPADTQYF. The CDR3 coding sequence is TGTGCCTGGAGTGTATCGGGGCCTGCAGATACGCAGTATTTT.

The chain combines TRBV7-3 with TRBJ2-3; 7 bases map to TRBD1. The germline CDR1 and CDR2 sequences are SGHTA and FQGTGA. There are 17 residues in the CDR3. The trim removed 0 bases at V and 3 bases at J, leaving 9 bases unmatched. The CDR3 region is CASSLTGDRDSTDTQYF. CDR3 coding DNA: TGTGCCAGCAGCTTAACCGGCGACAGGGATAGTACAGATACGCAGTATTTT.

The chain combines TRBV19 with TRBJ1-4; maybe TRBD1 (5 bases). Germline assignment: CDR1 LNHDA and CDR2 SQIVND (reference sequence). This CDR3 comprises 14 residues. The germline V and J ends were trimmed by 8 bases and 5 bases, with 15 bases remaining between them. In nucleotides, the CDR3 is TGTGCCAGTCGCAGGGAAGAGGGGAATGAAAAACTGTTTTTT. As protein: CASRREEGNEKLFF. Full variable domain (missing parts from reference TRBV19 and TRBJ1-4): DGGITQSPKYLFRKEGQNVTLSCEQNLNHDAMYWYRQDPGQGLRLIYYSQIVNDFQKGDIAEGYSVSREKKESFPLTVTSAQKNPTAFYLCASRREEGNEKLFFGSGTQLSVL.

The CDR3 is CATSDSARGDTEAFF. The CDR3 nucleotides read TGTGCCACCAGTGATTCGGCCCGCGGGGACACTGAAGCTTTCTTT. This chain joins TRBV24-1 and TRBJ1-1; no clear D. Germline CDR1 is KGHDR and CDR2 is SFDVKD. The CDR3 is 15 residues long. V lost 2 bases and J 3 bases, leaving 12 bases between the germline ends.

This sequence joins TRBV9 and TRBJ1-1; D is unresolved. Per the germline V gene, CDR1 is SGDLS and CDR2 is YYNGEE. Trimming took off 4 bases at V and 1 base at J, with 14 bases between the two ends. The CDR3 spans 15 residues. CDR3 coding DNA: TGTGCCAGCAGCCCCGAGTCTTGGGGGAACACTGAAGCTTTCTTT. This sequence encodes CASSPESWGNTEAFF.

CDR3 nucleotides: TGTGCCAGCAGCTTAGAAGCGGGGGCACACTACGAGCAGTACGTC. Its translation is CASSLEAGAHYEQYV. The chain joins TRBV7-2 to TRBJ2-7; 8 positions agree with TRBD2. With V trimmed by 1 base and J by 3 bases, 5 bases remained unmatched. The CDR3 loop spans 15 amino acids. Germline loops: CDR1 SGHTA, CDR2 FQGNSA.

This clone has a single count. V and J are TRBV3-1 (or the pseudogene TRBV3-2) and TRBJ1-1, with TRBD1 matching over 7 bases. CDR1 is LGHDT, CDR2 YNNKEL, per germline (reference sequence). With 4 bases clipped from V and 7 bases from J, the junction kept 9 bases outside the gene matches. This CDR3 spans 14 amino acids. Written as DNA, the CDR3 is TGTGCCAGCAGCCCCAGGGGGGGCCGGGGTGAAGCTTTCTTT. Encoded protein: CASSPRGGRGEAFF.

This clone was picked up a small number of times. The CDR3 here is CASSPDQYTEAFF. The CDR3 bases are TGTGCCAGCAGCCCCGATCAGTACACTGAAGCTTTCTTT. This chain uses TRBV7-3 with TRBJ1-1, with D unresolved. CDR1 is SGHTA, CDR2 FQGTGA, per germline. The CDR3 runs to 13 residues. Trimming took off 5 bases at V and 3 bases at J, with 10 bases between the two ends. Drawing the rest from reference TRBV7-3 and TRBJ1-1, the complete variable domain is GAGVSQTPSNKVTEKGKYVELRCDPISGHTALYWYRQSLGQGPEFLIYFQGTGAADDSGLPNDRFFAVRPEGSVSTLKIQRTERGDSAVYLCASSPDQYTEAFFGQGTRLTVV.

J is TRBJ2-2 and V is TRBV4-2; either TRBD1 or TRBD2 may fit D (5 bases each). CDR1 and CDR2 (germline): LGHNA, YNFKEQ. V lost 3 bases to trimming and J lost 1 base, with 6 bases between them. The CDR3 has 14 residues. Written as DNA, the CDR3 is TGTGCCAGCAGCCAGGGACGGAACACCGGGGAGCTGTTTTTT. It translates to CASSQGRNTGELFF.

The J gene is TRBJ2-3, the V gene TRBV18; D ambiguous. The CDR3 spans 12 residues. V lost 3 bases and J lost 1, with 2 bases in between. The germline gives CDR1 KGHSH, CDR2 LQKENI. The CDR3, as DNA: TGTGCCAGCTCACCGCGCACAGATACGCAGTATTTT. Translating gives CASSPRTDTQYF.

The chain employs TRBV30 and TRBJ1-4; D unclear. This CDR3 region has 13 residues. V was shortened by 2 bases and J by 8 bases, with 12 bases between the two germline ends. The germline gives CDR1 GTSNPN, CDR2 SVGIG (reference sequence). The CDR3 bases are TGTGCCTGGAGTTATGGGCAAGTCGAAAAACTGTTTTTT. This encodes CAWSYGQVEKLFF.

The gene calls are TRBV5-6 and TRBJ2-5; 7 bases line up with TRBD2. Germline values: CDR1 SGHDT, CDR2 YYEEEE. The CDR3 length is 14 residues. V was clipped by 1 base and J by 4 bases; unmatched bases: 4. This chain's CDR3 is CASSLYGGGETQYF. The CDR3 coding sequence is TGTGCCAGCAGCTTGTATGGCGGGGGAGAGACCCAGTACTTC.

In nucleotides, the CDR3 is TGTGCCAGCAGCCGTGGGTGGGGTGGGCAAGAGACCCAGTACTTC. Protein product: CASSRGWGGQETQYF. This chain connects TRBV6-5 to TRBJ2-5; D gene ambiguous. V lost 6 bases and J lost 2, with 16 bases in between. CDR3 length equals 15 residues. Germline-derived CDR1 and CDR2 are MNHEY and SVGAGI.

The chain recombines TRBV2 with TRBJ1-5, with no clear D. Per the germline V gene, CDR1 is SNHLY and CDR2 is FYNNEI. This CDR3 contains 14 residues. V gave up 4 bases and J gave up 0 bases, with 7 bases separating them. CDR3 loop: CASSVLFSNQPQHF. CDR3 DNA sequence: TGTGCCAGCAGTGTGCTGTTTAGCAATCAGCCCCAGCATTTT. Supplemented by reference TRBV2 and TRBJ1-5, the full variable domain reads EPEVTQTPSHQVTQMGQEVILRCVPISNHLYFYWYRQILGQKVEFLVSFYNNEISEKSEIFDDQFSVERPDGSNFTLKIRSTKLEDSAMYFCASSVLFSNQPQHFGDGTRLSIL.

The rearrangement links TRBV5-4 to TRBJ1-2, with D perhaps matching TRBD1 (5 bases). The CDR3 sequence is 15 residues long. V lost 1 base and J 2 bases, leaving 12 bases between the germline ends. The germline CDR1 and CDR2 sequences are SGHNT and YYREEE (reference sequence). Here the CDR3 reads CASSLPPGGNYGYTF. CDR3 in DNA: TGTGCCAGCAGCTTGCCCCCGGGGGGGAACTATGGCTACACCTTC.

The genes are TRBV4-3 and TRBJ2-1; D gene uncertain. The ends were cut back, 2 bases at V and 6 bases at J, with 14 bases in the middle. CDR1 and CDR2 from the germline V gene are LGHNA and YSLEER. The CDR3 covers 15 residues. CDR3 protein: CASSQIHLDSNEQFF. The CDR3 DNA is TGCGCCAGCAGCCAAATCCATCTCGACTCCAATGAGCAGTTCTTC.

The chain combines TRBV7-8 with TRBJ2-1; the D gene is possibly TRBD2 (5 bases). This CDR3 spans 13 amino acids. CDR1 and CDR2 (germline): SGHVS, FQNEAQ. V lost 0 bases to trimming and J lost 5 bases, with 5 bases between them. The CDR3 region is CASSLAGNNEQFF. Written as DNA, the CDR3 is TGTGCCAGCAGCTTAGCCGGGAACAATGAGCAGTTCTTC.

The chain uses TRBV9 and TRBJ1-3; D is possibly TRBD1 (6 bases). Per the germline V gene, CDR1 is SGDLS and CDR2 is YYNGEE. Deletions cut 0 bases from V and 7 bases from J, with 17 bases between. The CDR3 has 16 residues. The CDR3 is CASSVGVRGPDNTIYF. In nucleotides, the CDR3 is TGTGCCAGCAGCGTAGGCGTCCGGGGGCCAGACAACACCATATATTTT.

DNA for the CDR3: TGTGCCAGCAGTCCGGACAGGGCGGACATTCAGTACTTC. This translates into CASSPDRADIQYF. This chain links TRBV12-3 or TRBV12-4 with TRBJ2-4; 8 bases are a match to TRBD1. The ends lost 5 bases at V and 8 bases at J; junction bases unmatched: 5. The CDR3 runs 13 residues.

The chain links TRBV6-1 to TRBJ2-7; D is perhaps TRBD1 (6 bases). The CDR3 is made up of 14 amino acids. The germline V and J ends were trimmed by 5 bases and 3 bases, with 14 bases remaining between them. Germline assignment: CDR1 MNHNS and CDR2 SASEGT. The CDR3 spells CASSRDTGNYEQYV. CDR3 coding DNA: TGTGCCAGCAGTCGCGACACAGGGAACTACGAGCAGTACGTC.

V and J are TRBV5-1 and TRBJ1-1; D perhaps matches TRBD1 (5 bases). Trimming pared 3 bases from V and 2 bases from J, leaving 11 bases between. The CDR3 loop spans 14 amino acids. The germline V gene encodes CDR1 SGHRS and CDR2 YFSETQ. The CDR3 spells CASSWGTGNTEAFF. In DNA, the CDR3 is TGCGCCAGCAGCTGGGGGACCGGAAACACTGAAGCTTTCTTT.

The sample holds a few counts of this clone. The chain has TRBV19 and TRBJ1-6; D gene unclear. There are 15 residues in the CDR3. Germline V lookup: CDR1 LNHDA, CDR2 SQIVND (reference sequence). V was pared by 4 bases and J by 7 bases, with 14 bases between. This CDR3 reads CASSNRPGVNSPLHF. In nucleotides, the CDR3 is TGTGCCAGTAGTAACCGTCCCGGGGTAAATTCACCCCTCCACTTT.

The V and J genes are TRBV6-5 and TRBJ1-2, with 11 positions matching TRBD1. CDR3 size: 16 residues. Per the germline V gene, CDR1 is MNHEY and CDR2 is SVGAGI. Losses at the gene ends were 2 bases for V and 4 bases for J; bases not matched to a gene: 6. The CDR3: CASSYTSGTGGYGYTF. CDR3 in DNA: TGTGCCAGCAGTTACACCTCCGGGACAGGGGGCTATGGCTACACCTTC.

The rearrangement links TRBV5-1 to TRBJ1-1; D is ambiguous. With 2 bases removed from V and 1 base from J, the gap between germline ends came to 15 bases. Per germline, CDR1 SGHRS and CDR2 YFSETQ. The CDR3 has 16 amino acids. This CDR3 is CASSLFAQVANTEAFF. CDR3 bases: TGCGCCAGCAGCTTATTTGCTCAGGTCGCGAACACTGAAGCTTTCTTT.

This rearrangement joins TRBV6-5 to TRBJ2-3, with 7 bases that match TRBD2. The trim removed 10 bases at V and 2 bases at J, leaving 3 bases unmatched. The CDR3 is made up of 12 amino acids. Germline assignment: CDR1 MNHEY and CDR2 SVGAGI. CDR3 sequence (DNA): TGTGCCACCGGGGGGTCCACAGATACGCAGTATTTT. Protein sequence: CATGGSTDTQYF.

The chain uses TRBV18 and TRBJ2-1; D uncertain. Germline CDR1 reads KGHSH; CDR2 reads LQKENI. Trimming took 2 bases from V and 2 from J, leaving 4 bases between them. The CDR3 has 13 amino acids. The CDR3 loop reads CASSPGTYNEQFF. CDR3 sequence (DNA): TGTGCCAGCTCACCAGGGACCTACAATGAGCAGTTCTTC.

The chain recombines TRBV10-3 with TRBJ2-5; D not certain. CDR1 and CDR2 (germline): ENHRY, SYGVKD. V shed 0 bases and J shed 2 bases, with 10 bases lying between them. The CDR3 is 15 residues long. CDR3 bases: TGTGCCATCAGTGAGTCGTACGGCGGACAAGAGACCCAGTACTTC. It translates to CAISESYGGQETQYF.